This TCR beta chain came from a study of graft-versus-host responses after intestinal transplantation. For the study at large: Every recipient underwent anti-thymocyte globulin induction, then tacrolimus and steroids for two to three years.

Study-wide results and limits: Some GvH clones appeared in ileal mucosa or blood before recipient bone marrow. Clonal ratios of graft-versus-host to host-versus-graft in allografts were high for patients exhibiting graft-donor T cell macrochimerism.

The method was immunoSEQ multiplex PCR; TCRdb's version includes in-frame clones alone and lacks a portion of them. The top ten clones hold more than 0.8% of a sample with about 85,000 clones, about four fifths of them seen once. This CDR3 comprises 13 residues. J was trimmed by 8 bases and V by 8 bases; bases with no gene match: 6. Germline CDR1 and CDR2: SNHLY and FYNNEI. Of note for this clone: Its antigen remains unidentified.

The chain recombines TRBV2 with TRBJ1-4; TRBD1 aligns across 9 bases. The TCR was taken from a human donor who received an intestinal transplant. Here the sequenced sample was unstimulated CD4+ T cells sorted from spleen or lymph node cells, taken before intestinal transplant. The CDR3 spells CASGDRAREKLFF. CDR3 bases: TGTGCCAGCGGGGACAGGGCCCGGGAAAAACTGTTTTTT.